The rows below give T cell receptor beta chains drawn from one sample of a study of blood T cell repertoires in COVID-19. Clones were sequenced by immunoSEQ multiplex PCR, and TCRdb holds only the in-frame ones, with some missing. The table shows about 210,000 clones, with approximately 82% occurring only once. Sequencing was carried out using peripheral blood. The source is a man in his forties who had recovered from COVID-19. Each CDR3 is given with its conserved first and last residue. Fields, in order: D gene, V gene, J gene, clone size, CDR3 protein, CDR3 DNA. A D gene is named only where the DNA matches it firmly. Not every row has a clone size; where given, it reads once, few, many or a size class.

-	TRBV6-2/TRBV6-3	TRBJ1-2	-	CASSDRQLGYTF	TGTGCCAGCAGTGACAGACAATTGGGCTACACCTTC
TRBD2	TRBV6-2/TRBV6-3	TRBJ2-1	once	CASSYLAGGPKSEQFF	TGTGCCAGCAGTTACCTTGCGGGAGGGCCGAAAAGTGAGCAGTTCTTC
-	TRBV6-5	TRBJ1-3	-	CASSYSSGAEGNTIYF	TGTGCCAGCAGTTACTCGTCAGGGGCAGAAGGAAACACCATATATTTT
-	TRBV5-7	TRBJ2-5	-	CASSRRGTPYQETQYF	TGTGCCAGCAGCCGCAGAGGGACTCCTTATCAAGAGACCCAGTACTTC
-	TRBV19	TRBJ2-6	-	CASSTARRNGANVLTF	TGTGCCAGTAGTACCGCGAGGAGGAACGGGGCCAACGTCCTGACTTTC
-	TRBV27	TRBJ1-2	once	CASSLSSPGGGYTF	TGTGCCAGCAGTTTATCGAGCCCAGGTGGGGGCTACACCTTC
TRBD1	TRBV2	TRBJ1-1	-	CASSLDRGEAFF	TGTGCCAGCAGTCTGGACAGGGGTGAAGCTTTCTTT
TRBD1	TRBV5-1	TRBJ1-6	few	CASGRDRGQNSPLHF	TGCGCCAGCGGCCGGGACAGGGGACAGAATTCACCCCTCCACTTT
TRBD1	TRBV6-2/TRBV6-3	TRBJ2-3	-	CASSYSSKGQGQDTQYF	TGTGCCAGCAGTTACTCGAGTAAGGGACAGGGACAAGATACGCAGTATTTT
TRBD2	TRBV13	TRBJ2-1	-	CASSLGLAGGSEQFF	TGTGCCAGCAGCTTGGGGTTGGCGGGAGGTAGTGAGCAGTTCTTC
-	TRBV7-7	TRBJ2-5	-	CASSLGISQETQYF	TGTGCTAGCAGCTTAGGTATCTCCCAAGAGACCCAGTACTTC
TRBD1	TRBV5-5	TRBJ2-7	-	CASSLQGGYEQYF	TGTGCCAGCAGCTTACAGGGGGGCTACGAGCAGTACTTC
-	TRBV11-2	TRBJ1-4	few	CASSPRRGRTNEKLFF	TGTGCCAGCAGCCCTCGGAGGGGCCGAACTAATGAAAAACTGTTTTTT
TRBD1	TRBV19	TRBJ1-3	-	CASSARQGKNTIYF	TGTGCCAGTAGTGCAAGACAGGGTAAAAACACCATATATTTT
-	TRBV9	TRBJ2-3	-	CASSVASLVSDTQYF	TGTGCCAGCAGCGTAGCCAGTCTAGTCTCAGATACGCAGTATTTT
-	TRBV15	TRBJ2-3	-	CATSRSLLADTQYF	TGTGCCACCAGCAGATCCTTACTAGCAGATACGCAGTATTTT
TRBD1	TRBV6-2/TRBV6-3	TRBJ2-7	-	CASSKDGKGASSSLRKQYF	TGTGCCAGCAGTAAGGACGGGAAGGGGGCTAGCAGCTCCCTACGCAAGCAGTACTTC
-	TRBV21-1	TRBJ1-1	-	CASSKNLIMTGTNTEAFF	TGTGCCAGCAGCAAAAACCTTATCATGACAGGGACGAACACTGAAGCTTTCTTT
-	TRBV10-3	TRBJ1-2	-	CAISPSTGQTDYTF	TGTGCCATCAGCCCTTCGACCGGACAGACAGACTACACCTTC
TRBD1	TRBV5-6	TRBJ2-7	once	CASSWGTATYEQYF	TGTGCCAGCAGCTGGGGGACAGCAACCTACGAGCAGTACTTC
TRBD2	TRBV10-3	TRBJ2-5	-	CASSSGRNQETQYF	TGTGCCAGCTCTAGCGGGAGGAACCAAGAGACCCAGTACTTC
TRBD2	TRBV5-1	TRBJ2-5	-	CASSLGTSGRTETQYF	TGCGCCAGCAGCTTGGGGACTAGCGGGAGGACAGAGACCCAGTACTTC
-	TRBV9	TRBJ1-2	-	CASSQGISYGYTF	TGTGCCAGCAGCCAGGGAATCAGCTATGGCTACACCTTC
-	TRBV6-5	TRBJ1-2	-	CASKGGDYGYTF	TGTGCCAGCAAGGGGGGGGACTATGGCTACACCTTC
-	TRBV7-9	TRBJ1-4	-	CASSPRMAESVNEKLFF	TGTGCCAGCAGTCCTAGAATGGCCGAAAGCGTTAATGAAAAACTGTTTTTT
-	TRBV12-3/TRBV12-4	TRBJ1-2	-	CASSQGVSYGYTF	TGTGCCAGCAGCCAAGGGGTATCCTACGGCTACACCTTC